Included here is one T cell receptor (beta chain) sequence, with context. This sample was included in a study of CD8 T cells in Susac syndrome. Germline V gene lookup returns CDR1 DFQATT and CDR2 SNEGSKA (reference sequence). Trimming at V came to 6 bases and at J to 5 bases, leaving 11 bases not matched to a gene. This CDR3 spans 14 amino acids. Random hexamers were used to reverse transcribe roughly 0.45 to 1 ug of RNA. TCRdb reanalysed the immunoSEQ multiplex PCR reads using MiXCR and keeps one entry per CDR3 protein. Seen here are 180,000 or so distinct CDR3 sequences, around 94% observed once, and the top ten hold 0.099%.

The chain carries TRBV20-1 and TRBJ2-5, with 8 bases matching TRBD1. The sequence derives from a human donor with Susac syndrome. Source material: CD4+ T cells from PBMCs. This chain's CDR3 is CSALLQGEGETQYF. The DNA for the CDR3 is TGCAGTGCCCTGTTACAGGGGGAAGGCGAGACCCAGTACTTC.